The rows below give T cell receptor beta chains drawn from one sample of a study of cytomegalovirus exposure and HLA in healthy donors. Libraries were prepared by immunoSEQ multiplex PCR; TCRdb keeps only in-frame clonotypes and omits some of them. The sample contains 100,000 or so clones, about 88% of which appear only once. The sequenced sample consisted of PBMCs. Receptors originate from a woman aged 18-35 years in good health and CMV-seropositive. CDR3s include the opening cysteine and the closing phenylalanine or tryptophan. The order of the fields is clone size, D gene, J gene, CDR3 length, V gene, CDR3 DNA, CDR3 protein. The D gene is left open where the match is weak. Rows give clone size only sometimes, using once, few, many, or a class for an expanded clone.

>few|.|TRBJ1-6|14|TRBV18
TGTGCCAGCTCACCAGCGGATTCCTTGTCACCCCTCCACTTT
CASSPADSLSPLHF
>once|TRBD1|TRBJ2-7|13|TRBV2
TGTGCCAGCCCCGGGACAGCCAGCGACGAGCAGTACTTC
CASPGTASDEQYF
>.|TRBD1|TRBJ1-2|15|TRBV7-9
TGTGCCAGCAGCGACGGACAGGGGATCCACTATGGCTACACCTTC
CASSDGQGIHYGYTF
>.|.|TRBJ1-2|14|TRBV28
TGTGCCTGGGGGGGCGCGCCAGCTAACTATGGCTACACCTTC
CAWGGAPANYGYTF
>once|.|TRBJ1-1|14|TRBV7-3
TGTGCCAGCAGCCCGGGAATAATGAACACTGAAGCTTTCTTT
CASSPGIMNTEAFF
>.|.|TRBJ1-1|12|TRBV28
TGTGCCAGCAGGGAGAGCGGGGAAGAAGCTTTCTTT
CASRESGEEAFF
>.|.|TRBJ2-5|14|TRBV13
TGTGCCAGCAGCCCACAGGGTACCAGGGAGACCCAGTACTTC
CASSPQGTRETQYF
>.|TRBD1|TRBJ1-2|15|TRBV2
TGTGCCAGTCTCGGGACAGGGATAACTAACTATGGCTACACCTTC
CASLGTGITNYGYTF
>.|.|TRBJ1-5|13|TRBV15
TGTGCCACCAGCACCTCTACCAATCAGCCCCAGCATTTT
CATSTSTNQPQHF
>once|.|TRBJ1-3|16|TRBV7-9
TGTGCCAGCAGCTCGGGGGTGGCAGGGTCTGGAAACACCATATATTTT
CASSSGVAGSGNTIYF
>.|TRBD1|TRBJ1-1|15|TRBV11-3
TGTGCCAGCAGCGCCCGGACAGGGACGAACACTGAAGCTTTCTTT
CASSARTGTNTEAFF
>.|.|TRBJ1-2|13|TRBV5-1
TGCGCCAGCAGCTTGGAAGCGGATAATGGCTACACCTTC
CASSLEADNGYTF
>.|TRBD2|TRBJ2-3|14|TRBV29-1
TGCAGCGTGGGACTAGCGGGAAGCACAGATACGCAGTATTTT
CSVGLAGSTDTQYF
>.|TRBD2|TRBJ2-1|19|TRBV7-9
TGTGCCAGCAGCCCCCCAGCGGGAGGTTTGGGGGGCTCCTACAATGAGCAGTTCTTC
CASSPPAGGLGGSYNEQFF
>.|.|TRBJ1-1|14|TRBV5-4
TGTGCCAGCAGCTTGGTGGGGGCGAACACTGAAGCTTTCTTT
CASSLVGANTEAFF
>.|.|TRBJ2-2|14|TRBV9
TGTGCCAGCAGCGCGTCCAGGGACACCGGGGAGCTGTTTTTT
CASSASRDTGELFF
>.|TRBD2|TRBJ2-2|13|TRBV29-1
TGCAGCGTTGACGGGGGGGCCGGCGGGGAGCTGTTTTTT
CSVDGGAGGELFF
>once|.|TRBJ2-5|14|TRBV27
TGTGCCAGCAGTCCCATAGCGGTTCGGGAGACCCAGTACTTC
CASSPIAVRETQYF
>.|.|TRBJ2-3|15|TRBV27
TGTGCCAGCAGTTTCATTAGGACATACACAGATACGCAGTATTTT
CASSFIRTYTDTQYF
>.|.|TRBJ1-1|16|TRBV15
TGTGCCACCAGCAGAGATTCGGCAGGGGCGGGCACTGAAGCTTTCTTT
CATSRDSAGAGTEAFF
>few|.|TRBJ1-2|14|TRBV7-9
TGTGCCAGCAGCGCCACCCCGGCTAACTATGGCTACACCTTC
CASSATPANYGYTF
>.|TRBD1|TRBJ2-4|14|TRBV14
TGTGCCAGCAGCGTACGACAGGGAAGCGGCATTCAGTACTTC
CASSVRQGSGIQYF
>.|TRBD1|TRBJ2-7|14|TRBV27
TGTGCCAGCAGATGGACAGGGGGATCCTACGAGCAGTACTTC
CASRWTGGSYEQYF
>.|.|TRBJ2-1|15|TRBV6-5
TGTGCCAGCACAAGGGGGAGGGGGGTATACAATGAGCAGTTCTTC
CASTRGRGVYNEQFF
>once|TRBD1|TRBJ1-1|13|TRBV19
TGTGCCAGTAGTCCGGGACAGTTGGGCTGGGCTTTCTTT
CASSPGQLGWAFF
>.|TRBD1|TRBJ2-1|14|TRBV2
TGTGCCAGCAGCGACGGACAGGGCTACAATGAGCAGTTCTTC
CASSDGQGYNEQFF
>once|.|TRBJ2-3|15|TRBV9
TGTGCCAGCAGCGCCTCCCCCGGGGGTTCAGATACGCAGTATTTT
CASSASPGGSDTQYF
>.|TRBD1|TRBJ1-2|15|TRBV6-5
TGTGCCAGCAGCCGTACAGGGGCCGCTGGTTATGGCTACACCTTC
CASSRTGAAGYGYTF
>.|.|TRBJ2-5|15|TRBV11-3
TGTGCCAGCAGCTCGCTGCGGGATATCCAAGAGACCCAGTACTTC
CASSSLRDIQETQYF
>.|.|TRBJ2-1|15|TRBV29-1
TGCAGCGTTGAAGATCGGGGGGCGCCGAAGGATGAGCAGTTCTTC
CSVEDRGAPKDEQFF
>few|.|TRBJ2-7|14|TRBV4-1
TGCGCCAGCAGCCATCAGGGATCCTCCTACGAGCAGTACTTC
CASSHQGSSYEQYF
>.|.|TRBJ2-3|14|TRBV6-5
TGTGCCAGCGGTAGGGCAGGGTTCGGAGATACGCAGTATTTT
CASGRAGFGDTQYF
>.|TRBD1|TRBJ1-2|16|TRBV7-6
TGTGCCAGCAGCCTCGGGACAGGGTGGAATTTTGACGGCTACACCTTC
CASSLGTGWNFDGYTF
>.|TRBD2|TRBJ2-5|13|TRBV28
TGTGCCAGCAGTTTTGCGGGGGGAGAGACCCAGTACTTC
CASSFAGGETQYF
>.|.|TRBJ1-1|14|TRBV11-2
TGTGCCAGCACGTCGATTGAGGCCATGACTGAAGCTTTCTTT
CASTSIEAMTEAFF
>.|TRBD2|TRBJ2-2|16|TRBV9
TGTGCCAGCAGCGTCACCGGGAGGGGGAACACCGGGGAGCTGTTTTTT
CASSVTGRGNTGELFF
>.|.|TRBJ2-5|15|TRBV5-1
TGCGCCAGCAGCTTCCAGGGGCCTTACCAAGAGACCCAGTACTTC
CASSFQGPYQETQYF
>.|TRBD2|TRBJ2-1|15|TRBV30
TGTGCCTGGAGTGTACTGGCTAGCGGGAGACGTGAGCAGTTCTTC
CAWSVLASGRREQFF
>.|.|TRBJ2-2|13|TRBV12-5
TGTGCTAGTGGTTTGCCCGTGACAGGGGAGCTGTTTTTT
CASGLPVTGELFF
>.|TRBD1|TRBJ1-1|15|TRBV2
TGTGCCAGCCACAAAGGGACAGCCATGAACACTGAAGCTTTCTTT
CASHKGTAMNTEAFF
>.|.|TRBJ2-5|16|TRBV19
TGTGCCAGTAGTATAAGTCCCCCGCGGGGTGGAGAGACCCAGTACTTC
CASSISPPRGGETQYF
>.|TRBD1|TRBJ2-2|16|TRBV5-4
TGTGCCAGCAGCTGGCCGGGACAGGGGGACACCGGGGAGCTGTTTTTT
CASSWPGQGDTGELFF
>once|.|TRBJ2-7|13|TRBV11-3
TGTGCCAGCAGCTTATTTCCGGGGAACGAGCAGTACTTC
CASSLFPGNEQYF
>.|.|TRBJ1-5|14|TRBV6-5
TGTGCCAGCAACCCGTTAGTAGGCAATCAGCCCCAGCATTTT
CASNPLVGNQPQHF
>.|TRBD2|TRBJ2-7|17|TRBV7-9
TGTGCCAGCAGCTTAGGGGGACTAGCGGGAGTCTTTTACGAGCAGTACTTC
CASSLGGLAGVFYEQYF
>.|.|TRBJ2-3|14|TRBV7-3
TGTGCCAGCAGCTCAGCGGGTGGTACAGATACGCAGTATTTT
CASSSAGGTDTQYF